The clone carrying this T cell receptor (beta chain) was detected many times. The length of the CDR3 is 13 residues. Germline V gene lookup returns CDR1 ENHRY and CDR2 SYGVKD. Trimming took 0 bases from V and 7 from J, leaving 10 bases between them. TCRdb reprocessed the RACE reads with MiXCR, giving one entry per CDR3 protein. The sample has under 90,000 distinct CDR3 sequences; nearly 10% are singletons. Sample time point: pre-sensitization, week 0. The treatment here: therapeutic diphenylcyclopropenone sensitization with weekly scalp DPC. Sequencing started from total RNA isolated from unfractionated whole blood. The data derive from a study of human T cells and chemical hapten exposure.

This sequence originates from a woman aged 40-49 years with alopecia areata. Some clones in this sample may be carry-over from other donors' samples. The chain couples TRBV10-3 to TRBJ2-7; D uncertain. The sequencing here drew on whole blood, taken in connection with sensitization to the hapten diphenylcyclopropenone (DPC). This CDR3 is CAISESIIGEQYF. CDR3 sequence (DNA): TGTGCCATCAGTGAGTCGATCATCGGGGAGCAGTACTTC.